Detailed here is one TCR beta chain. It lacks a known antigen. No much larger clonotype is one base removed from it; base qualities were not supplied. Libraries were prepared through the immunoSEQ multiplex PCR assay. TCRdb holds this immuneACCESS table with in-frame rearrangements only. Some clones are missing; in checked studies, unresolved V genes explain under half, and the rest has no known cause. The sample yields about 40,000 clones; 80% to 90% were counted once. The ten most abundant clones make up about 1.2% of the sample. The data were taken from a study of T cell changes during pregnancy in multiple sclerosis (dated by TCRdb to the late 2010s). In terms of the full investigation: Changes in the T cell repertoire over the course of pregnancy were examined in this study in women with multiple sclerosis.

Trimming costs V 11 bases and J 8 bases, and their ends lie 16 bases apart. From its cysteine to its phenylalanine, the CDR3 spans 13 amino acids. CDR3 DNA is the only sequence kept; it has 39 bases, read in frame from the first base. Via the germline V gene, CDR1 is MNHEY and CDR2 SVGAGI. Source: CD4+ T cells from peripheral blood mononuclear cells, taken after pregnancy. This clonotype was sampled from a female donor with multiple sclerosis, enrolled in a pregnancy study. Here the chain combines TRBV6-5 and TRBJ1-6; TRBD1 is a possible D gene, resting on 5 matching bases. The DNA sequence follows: TGTGCCTCCCGCGACAGTATGGATTCACCCCTCCACTTT. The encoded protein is CASRDSMDSPLHF.